A single sample is the source of the 21 T cell receptor beta chains below, sequenced in a study of T-cell memory formation after mild COVID-19. TCRdb re-analysed the 5' RACE reads in MiXCR, keeping a single row per CDR3 protein. The repertoire holds about 280,000 distinct CDR3 sequences, around 8% seen once, with approximately 23% in the top ten. Sequencing was carried out using PBMCs or a T cell subset sorted from them (not recorded which). These receptors came from a man between 18 and 35 years old who had mild COVID-19 (a few samples of this study predate the infection). Cell type and time point are not known.

This clonotype occurred a few times. This chain links TRBV29-1 with TRBJ2-3; D not certain. The germline CDR1 and CDR2 sequences are SQVTM and ANQGSEA. The CDR3 covers 14 residues. V was trimmed by 4 bases and J by 0 bases, leaving 11 bases between them. Here the CDR3 reads CSVVGRLSTDTQYF. Here the CDR3 DNA reads TGCAGCGTTGTCGGGCGACTTAGCACAGATACGCAGTATTTT.

This clonotype was counted a few times. The chain carries TRBV20-1 and TRBJ1-1; TRBD1 might be the D (6 bases). The CDR3 is 14 amino acids. CDR1 and CDR2 from the germline V gene are DFQATT and SNEGSKA (reference sequence). V was pared by 6 bases and J by 4 bases, with 18 bases between. The CDR3, as DNA: TGCAGTGCGAAATCGGCGGGGGCCGGCACTGAAGCTTTCTTT. It translates to CSAKSAGAGTEAFF.

V gene TRBV19 combines with J gene TRBJ2-7, with D unresolved. CDR3 length: 15 residues. Trimming shortened V by 1 base and J by 2 bases, and 12 bases separated the two germline ends. CDR1 LNHDA and CDR2 SQIVND come from the germline V gene (reference sequence). DNA of the CDR3: TGTGCCAGTAGTATAGCCGGAGTCAGGACCTACGAGCAGTACTTC. It translates to CASSIAGVRTYEQYF.

This rearrangement joins TRBV5-6 to TRBJ1-3; D not resolved. Looked up from germline, CDR1 is SGHDT and CDR2 is YYEEEE. The CDR3 is 15 residues long. V lost 0 bases to trimming and J lost 0 bases, with 7 bases between them. The CDR3 reads CASSLDPSSGNTIYF. The CDR3 region has the DNA TGTGCCAGCAGCTTGGACCCCAGCTCTGGAAACACCATATATTTT.

This clonotype has just a few counts. The chain recombines TRBV6-2 or TRBV6-3 with TRBJ1-5, with TRBD1 identical over 9 bases. CDR3 length equals 16 residues. Trimming removed 4 bases from V and 2 bases from J; junction bases left unmatched: 6. The V gene's germline CDR1 is MNHEY and CDR2 SVGEGT. The CDR3 reads CASSWGTGSGNQPQHF. For the CDR3, the DNA is TGTGCCAGCAGTTGGGGGACAGGGTCGGGCAATCAGCCCCAGCATTTT.

This clonotype was detected many times. The rearrangement uses TRBV7-9 and TRBJ2-3; a possible D gene is TRBD2 (6 bases). Germline V gene data show CDR1 as SEHNR and CDR2 as FQNEAQ (reference sequence). The CDR3 contains 18 residues. V lost 1 base and J lost 0, with 17 bases in between. CDR3 coding DNA: TGTGCCAGCAGCTTAGGACTAGATTGGGGCACTAGCACAGATACGCAGTATTTT. Amino acid sequence: CASSLGLDWGTSTDTQYF.

V and J are TRBV20-1 and TRBJ2-3; D may match TRBD1 or TRBD2 (5 bases each). CDR3 length: 12 residues. The germline CDR1 and CDR2 sequences are DFQATT and SNEGSKA (reference sequence). This CDR3 is CSSGPVTDTQYF. The CDR3 nucleotides read TGCAGCTCGGGACCCGTCACAGATACGCAGTATTTT.

This clonotype has more than one count but fewer than ten. The chain has TRBV12-3 or TRBV12-4 and TRBJ2-1; D is tentatively TRBD1 or TRBD2 (5 bases each). This CDR3 is 16 amino acids long. Trimming left V 6 bases short and J 0 bases short, with 15 bases between. The CDR3 DNA reads TGTGCCAGCAGCGGGACGGAATTAAGCTCCTACAATGAGCAGTTCTTC. As protein: CASSGTELSSYNEQFF.

The chain recombines TRBV7-3 with TRBJ1-2; 9 bases line up with TRBD1. Germline loops: CDR1 SGHTA, CDR2 FQGTGA. J was trimmed by 8 bases and V by 3 bases; bases with no gene match: 7. CDR3 length: 14 residues. The chain's CDR3 is CASSLGDRAGGYTF. Here the CDR3 DNA reads TGTGCCAGCAGCTTGGGGGACAGGGCGGGCGGCTACACCTTC.

J is TRBJ1-2 and V is TRBV19; D call uncertain. The V gene lost 2 bases and the J gene lost 0 bases, with 10 bases spanning the gap. In germline, CDR1 is LNHDA, CDR2 SQIVND (reference sequence). The CDR3 totals 15 residues. The CDR3 loop reads CASSIRAAPNYGYTF. In DNA form, the CDR3 reads TGTGCCAGTAGTATACGGGCGGCCCCTAACTATGGCTACACCTTC.

This clonotype has just a few counts. This chain connects TRBV12-3 or TRBV12-4 to TRBJ1-1, with 7 positions matching TRBD1. The CDR3 runs 13 residues. V trimming: 7 bases; J trimming: 4 bases; junction bases outside the gene matches: 6. CDR3 sequence (DNA): TGTGCCAGCATCTTATCAGGGGGCACTGAAGCTTTCTTT. It encodes CASILSGGTEAFF.

V is TRBV19 and J is TRBJ1-1; the match to TRBD1 covers 9 bases. CDR3 length equals 14 residues. Germline V lookup: CDR1 LNHDA, CDR2 SQIVND (reference sequence). After removal of 6 bases from V and 4 bases from J, the junction contained 6 bases not matched to a gene. CDR3 nucleotides: TGTGCCAGTAGCCGGGACAGGGAGTTCACTGAAGCTTTCTTT. Translation gives CASSRDREFTEAFF.

This CDR3 is CAISEPDSNSGNTIYF. As DNA, the CDR3 is TGTGCCATCAGTGAACCGGACAGTAACTCTGGAAACACCATATATTTT. The J gene is TRBJ1-3, the V gene TRBV10-3; tentative D call: TRBD1 (6 bases). Germline CDR1 ENHRY, CDR2 SYGVKD. Trimming cost V 3 bases and J 0 bases, with 12 bases left between them. The CDR3 spans 16 residues.

This clonotype was observed a few times. The rearrangement joins TRBV6-5 to TRBJ1-2; possible D gene TRBD1, 6 bases. V was cut by 8 bases and J by 6 bases, with 13 bases left in between. The CDR3 sequence is 12 residues long. In germline, CDR1 is MNHEY, CDR2 SVGAGI. CDR3 coding DNA: TGTGCCAGCGGTACAGGGACGGATGGCTACACCTTC. Residues: CASGTGTDGYTF.

This clonotype was picked up a small number of times. The chain combines TRBV20-1 with TRBJ2-5; the D is unclear. Per the germline V gene, CDR1 is DFQATT and CDR2 is SNEGSKA (reference sequence). Trimming pared 3 bases from V and 7 bases from J, leaving 12 bases between. The CDR3 loop spans 12 amino acids. CDR3 sequence: CSASPLGGTQYF. The CDR3 DNA sequence: TGCAGTGCTAGCCCACTCGGCGGGACCCAGTACTTC.

The rearrangement uses TRBV6-5 and TRBJ2-7; D perhaps matches TRBD2 (5 bases). Deletions cut 11 bases from V and 5 bases from J, with 22 bases between. Germline V gene sequence: CDR1 MNHEY, CDR2 SVGAGI. The CDR3 runs 14 residues. The CDR3 DNA follows: TGTGCCCCCCACGGGTCCAACCGGGATGACGAGCAGTACGTC. This gives the protein CAPHGSNRDDEQYV.

This clonotype was observed at least ten times. The genes are TRBV11-2 and TRBJ2-1, with no clear D. Trimming removed 3 bases from V and 5 bases from J, with 17 bases in between. The CDR3 has 16 amino acids. The V gene's germline CDR1 is SGHAT and CDR2 FQNNGV. The CDR3 DNA sequence: TGTGCCAGCAGCTTTGTGCGGTCTTCAAAGCACAATGAGCAGTTCTTC. This sequence encodes CASSFVRSSKHNEQFF.

The V and J genes are TRBV2 and TRBJ1-4; 10 bases fit TRBD1. Germline V gives CDR1 SNHLY, CDR2 FYNNEI. V dropped 8 bases and J dropped 13; count of bases not matched to a gene: 7. The CDR3 consists of 12 residues. Here the CDR3 reads CASARTGGLLFF. For the CDR3, the DNA is TGTGCCAGCGCTAGGACAGGGGGATTACTGTTTTTT. Filled out from reference TRBV2 and TRBJ1-4, the complete variable domain reads EPEVTQTPSHQVTQMGQEVILRCVPISNHLYFYWYRQILGQKVEFLVSFYNNEISEKSEIFDDQFSVERPDGSNFTLKIRSTKLEDSAMYFCASARTGGLLFFGSGTQLSVL.

The V call is TRBV13, the J call TRBJ2-6, with D uncertain. The CDR3 length is 14 residues. Germline lookup yields CDR1 PRHDT and CDR2 FYEKMQ (reference sequence). Deletions cut 5 bases from V and 2 bases from J, with 7 bases between. The CDR3, as DNA: TGTGCCAGCAGCGCTCCAACTGGGGCCAACGTCCTGACTTTC. Translation: CASSAPTGANVLTF.

This clonotype appeared a few times. The V gene is TRBV20-1, the J gene TRBJ2-7, with D possibly TRBD1 on 6 matching bases. Per the germline V gene, CDR1 is DFQATT and CDR2 is SNEGSKA (reference sequence). The V end lost 5 bases, the J end lost 4 bases, and 12 bases lay between the germline ends. This CDR3 comprises 12 residues. The CDR3 DNA is TGCAGTGCTGGGGGTGGACAGTACGAGCAGTACGTC. As protein: CSAGGGQYEQYV.

This clonotype was found a few times. The chain combines TRBV4-3 with TRBJ2-6; D uncertain. Trimming removed 4 bases at V and 3 bases at J, with 16 bases between. The CDR3 is made up of 17 amino acids. CDR1 LGHNA and CDR2 YSLEER come from the germline V gene. The CDR3 coding sequence is TGCGCCAGCAGCCGGAGATTGGTTCTAGATGGGGCCAACGTCCTGACTTTC. Amino acid sequence: CASSRRLVLDGANVLTF.